The 25 T cell receptor beta chains in this list originate from one sample, sequenced in a study of Ad26.COV2.S vaccination and SARS-CoV-2 variants. Sequencing used immunoSEQ multiplex PCR; TCRdb keeps in-frame clones, though not all of them. Altogether approximately 400,000 clones are present, roughly 94% being singletons, with the ten largest covering 3% to 5%. The starting material was peripheral blood, obtained after recovery from COVID-19. The receptor set was obtained from a human donor who had recovered from COVID-19.

This clone was recorded only once. The rearrangement links TRBV10-1 to TRBJ2-6; unclear D gene. V lost 2 bases to trimming and J lost 0 bases, with 5 bases between them. This CDR3 has 15 amino acids. Germline lookup yields CDR1 WNHNN and CDR2 SYGVQD (reference sequence). Here the CDR3 reads CASSESRSGANVLTF. In nucleotides, the CDR3 is TGCGCCAGCAGTGAGAGCCGCTCTGGGGCCAACGTCCTGACTTTC.

The chain links TRBV3-1 (or the pseudogene TRBV3-2) to TRBJ2-7; 9 bases are shared with TRBD1. Germline CDR1 and CDR2: LGHDT and YNNKEL (reference sequence). This CDR3 has 16 residues. V was clipped by 4 bases and J by 3 bases; unmatched bases: 10. This chain's CDR3 is CASSRRTGVSNYEQYF. CDR3 DNA sequence: TGTGCCAGCAGCCGACGGACAGGGGTTTCCAACTACGAGCAGTACTTC.

The chain links TRBV2 to TRBJ1-2; 7 nucleotides line up with TRBD1. The CDR3 has 12 residues. The germline V gene encodes CDR1 SNHLY and CDR2 FYNNEI. V lost 4 bases, J lost 14 bases, and 10 bases stayed unmatched. CDR3 DNA: TGTGCCAGCAGTGGGGGACAGACCCAGGGGACCTTC. As protein: CASSGGQTQGTF.

This chain connects TRBV6-5 to TRBJ1-1, with 10 bases matching TRBD1. Germline assignment: CDR1 MNHEY and CDR2 SVGAGI. The CDR3 length is 15 residues. V lost 4 bases and J lost 5; bases outside the gene matches: 7. The CDR3, as DNA: TGTGCCAGCAGTTCCGCCGGGACAGGGGAGACTGAAGCTTTCTTT. This encodes CASSSAGTGETEAFF.

Only one count was recorded for this clone. The chain couples TRBV10-3 to TRBJ1-2; 8 bases align to TRBD1. V shed 0 bases, J shed 3 bases, and the junction held 6 bases outside the gene matches. The germline CDR1 and CDR2 sequences are ENHRY and SYGVKD. The CDR3 loop spans 16 amino acids. The CDR3 coding sequence is TGTGCCATCAGTGAGTCGAGGGCAGGGGGCGACTATGGCTACACCTTC. Protein: CAISESRAGGDYGYTF.

CDR3 DNA sequence: TGTGCCAGCAGCACCAGACTAAGTCAAGAGACCCAGTACTTC. This codes for CASSTRLSQETQYF. The chain employs TRBV7-2 and TRBJ2-5; TRBD2 is a possible D gene (5 bases). Germline V gene lookup returns CDR1 SGHTA and CDR2 FQGNSA. The CDR3 spans 14 residues. The V gene lost 5 bases and the J gene lost 2 bases, with 12 bases spanning the gap.

This clone came up a few times. The chain joins TRBV5-4 to TRBJ1-2; no clear D. V was cut by 4 bases and J by 4 bases, with 11 bases left in between. Germline loops: CDR1 SGHNT, CDR2 YYREEE (reference sequence). CDR3 length: 13 amino acids. The CDR3 spells CASSVRISYGYTF. The CDR3 region has the DNA TGTGCCAGCAGCGTTAGAATCTCCTATGGCTACACCTTC.

The CDR3, as DNA: TGTGCCAGCAGCCAAGTGAACGTGAAGGGTATCACCCAGTACTTC. Its translation: CASSQVNVKGITQYF. The chain carries TRBV3-1 (or the pseudogene TRBV3-2) and TRBJ2-5; D gene ambiguous. CDR3 length: 15 amino acids. Germline V lookup: CDR1 LGHDT, CDR2 YNNKEL (reference sequence). V was cut by 1 base and J by 8 bases, with 17 bases left in between.

The chain has TRBV11-2 and TRBJ2-4, with D perhaps assigned TRBD1 or TRBD2 (5 bases each). Germline V CDR1 and CDR2: SGHAT, FQNNGV. The CDR3 is 15 amino acids. Between the trimmed V and J ends, which lost 6 bases and 2 bases, there was a span of 14 bases. Here the CDR3 DNA reads TGTGCCAGCAGATCCGTCAGGGAGACCAAAAACATTCAGTACTTC. This codes for CASRSVRETKNIQYF.

V and J are TRBV6-5 and TRBJ1-5; no definite D call. V lost 11 bases and J 3 bases, leaving 11 bases between the germline ends. Germline lookup yields CDR1 MNHEY and CDR2 SVGAGI. The CDR3 runs 12 residues. The CDR3 protein is CAGNSANQPQHF. CDR3 nucleotides: TGTGCCGGTAACAGCGCCAATCAGCCCCAGCATTTT.

The chain uses TRBV12-3 or TRBV12-4 and TRBJ2-7; 9 nucleotides line up with TRBD1. The V gene end was trimmed by 6 bases and the J gene end by 5 bases; junction bases not matched to a gene: 5. CDR3 size: 13 residues. CDR3 in amino acids: CASRRTGVDEQYF. For the CDR3, the DNA is TGTGCCAGCAGGCGGACAGGGGTGGACGAGCAGTACTTC.

Of note for this clone: The junction does not match germline at one end; this may be a read error. The chain links TRBV14 to TRBJ2-1; the D call may be TRBD1 or TRBD2 (6 bases each). The CDR3 has 12 residues. Germline V gives CDR1 SGHDN, CDR2 FVKESK. This chain's CDR3 is CASSQDPRGPVF. The CDR3 bases are TGTGCCAGCAGCCAAGACCCACGGGGGCCCGTCTTC. Full variable domain (remainder filled in from reference TRBV14 and TRBJ2-1): EAGVTQFPSHSVIEKGQTVTLRCDPISGHDNLYWYRRVMGKEIKFLLHFVKESKQDESGMPNNRFLAERTGGTYSTLKVQPAELEDSGVYFCASSQDPRGPVFGPGTRLTVL.

The chain combines TRBV6-4 with TRBJ1-1; 10 nucleotides match TRBD1. J was trimmed by 4 bases and V by 4 bases; bases with no gene match: 0. Germline-derived CDR1 and CDR2 are MRHNA and SNTAGT. The CDR3 spans 13 residues. The CDR3 here is CASSGDRGTEAFF. The CDR3 coding sequence is TGTGCCAGCAGTGGGGACAGGGGCACTGAAGCTTTCTTT.

This sequence joins TRBV6-5 and TRBJ2-5; D might be TRBD1 (5 bases). Germline loops: CDR1 MNHEY, CDR2 SVGAGI. Trimming removed 6 bases from V and 5 bases from J, with 19 bases in between. This CDR3 is built from 15 residues. The CDR3 is CASSVDLQGGETQYF. In nucleotides, the CDR3 is TGTGCCAGCAGCGTGGACCTTCAGGGTGGGGAGACCCAGTACTTC.

The chain is built from TRBV6-5 and TRBJ2-7; 7 bases fit TRBD1. CDR3 length: 14 residues. Germline CDR1 and CDR2: MNHEY and SVGAGI. Unmatched junction bases numbered 8, after V lost 6 bases and J lost 3 bases. The CDR3 bases are TGTGCCAGCAGATCCGGGACAGTATTCTACGAGCAGTACTTC. It codes for CASRSGTVFYEQYF.

J is TRBJ2-7 and V is TRBV4-1, with D unclear. The CDR3 has 14 amino acids. The ends were cut back, 1 base at V and 6 bases at J, with 13 bases in the middle. Germline V gene data show CDR1 as MGHRA and CDR2 as YSYEKL. The CDR3 sequence is CASSQALPGPEQYF. The DNA for the CDR3 is TGCGCCAGCAGCCAAGCCCTTCCAGGTCCCGAGCAGTACTTC.

This clone was seen only once. The rearrangement joins TRBV27 to TRBJ1-2; D gene ambiguous. This CDR3 is 13 amino acids long. Germline-derived CDR1 and CDR2 are MNHEY and SMNVEV (reference sequence). V shed 2 bases and J shed 7 bases, with 11 bases lying between them. The CDR3 sequence: CASSLGSGIGYTF. For the CDR3, the DNA is TGTGCCAGCAGTTTAGGGTCAGGAATTGGCTACACCTTC.

V gene TRBV6-5 combines with J gene TRBJ1-1; D not certain. CDR3 length equals 11 residues. The germline V and J ends were trimmed by 8 bases and 4 bases, with 8 bases remaining between them. Germline V gene sequence: CDR1 MNHEY, CDR2 SVGAGI. The DNA of the CDR3 is TGTGCCAGCTCTCGGGCCACTGAAGCTTTCTTT. Encoded protein: CASSRATEAFF.

This rearrangement joins TRBV29-1 to TRBJ2-1, with a tentative D call TRBD2 (6 bases). The CDR3 covers 18 residues. V was shortened by 8 bases and J by 0 bases, with 26 bases between the two germline ends. From germline, CDR1 is SQVTM and CDR2 ANQGSEA. CDR3 region: CSLTGTEGKPSSYNEQFF. As DNA, the CDR3 is TGCAGCTTAACCGGGACTGAGGGGAAACCCAGCTCCTACAATGAGCAGTTCTTC.

In this sample, this clone turned up once. V usage is TRBV19 and J usage is TRBJ2-3; D call uncertain. V was pared by 3 bases and J by 1 base, with 11 bases between. The CDR3 contains 15 residues. CDR1 LNHDA and CDR2 SQIVND come from the germline V gene (reference sequence). CDR3 region: CASSMGSLGTDTQYF. The CDR3 bases are TGTGCCAGTAGTATGGGTAGTCTTGGCACAGATACGCAGTATTTT.

As for this clone: Other DNA sequences of this sample code for an identical CDR3. J is TRBJ1-5 and V is TRBV19; TRBD1 aligns across 10 bases. This CDR3 spans 14 amino acids. CDR1 is LNHDA and CDR2 is SQIVND in the germline V gene (reference sequence). J was trimmed by 4 bases and V by 4 bases; bases with no gene match: 1. The CDR3 DNA is TGTGCCAGTAGTAGGGACAGGGGAAATCAGCCCCAGCATTTT. Its translation is CASSRDRGNQPQHF.

As to this clone: Other DNA sequences within the sample encode an identical CDR3. The chain has TRBV5-1 and TRBJ2-1; TRBD1 matches 7 bases. Germline trimming cut 4 bases from V and 6 bases from J; bases unmatched to any gene: 4. This CDR3 comprises 13 residues. From germline, CDR1 is SGHRS and CDR2 YFSETQ. CDR3 DNA: TGCGCCAGCAGCCCCGACAGGGTCAATGAGCAGTTCTTC. This translates into CASSPDRVNEQFF.

The chain links TRBV5-1 to TRBJ2-5; tentatively, D is TRBD1 or TRBD2 (5 bases each). The CDR3 consists of 14 residues. Germline V gene lookup returns CDR1 SGHRS and CDR2 YFSETQ. The germline V and J ends were trimmed by 3 bases and 7 bases, with 16 bases remaining between them. CDR3 sequence reads: CASSSASGHGTQYF. DNA of the CDR3: TGCGCCAGCAGCTCCGCGTCGGGGCACGGGACCCAGTACTTC.

This chain joins TRBV5-8 and TRBJ1-3; perhaps TRBD1 as D (5 bases). Germline-derived CDR1 and CDR2 are SGHTS and YDEGEE. Trimming removed 5 bases from V and 1 base from J, with 10 bases in between. This CDR3 is built from 14 residues. This CDR3 reads CASRRTFSGNTIYF. The CDR3 DNA follows: TGTGCCAGCAGACGGACATTTTCTGGAAACACCATATATTTT.

This chain connects TRBV2 to TRBJ2-5, with TRBD2 matching 16 bases. Germline values: CDR1 SNHLY, CDR2 FYNNEI. This CDR3 has 14 residues. V dropped 3 bases and J dropped 12; count of bases not matched to a gene: 4. CDR3 amino acids: CASSEGLAGGPEYF. The CDR3 DNA is TGTGCCAGCAGTGAGGGACTAGCGGGGGGGCCGGAGTACTTC. Based on the CDR3 plus reference TRBV2 and TRBJ2-5, the full variable domain is EPEVTQTPSHQVTQMGQEVILRCVPISNHLYFYWYRQILGQKVEFLVSFYNNEISEKSEIFDDQFSVERPDGSNFTLKIRSTKLEDSAMYFCASSEGLAGGPEYFGPGTRLLVL.